These 13 T cell receptor beta chains originate from one sample sequenced in a study of T-cell reconstitution after alpha-beta-depleted transplantation in children. Library preparation (for TCRbeta) was performed with unique molecular identifiers. TCRdb itself ran the PCR reads through MiXCR, one entry per CDR3 protein. The table records around 680,000 distinct CDR3 sequences, approximately 16% of them present only once. This material consisted of PBMCs from the stem cell graft donor, taken from the stem cell graft. The origin of the receptors is a human donor who donated a stem cell graft to a child with acute myeloid leukemia.

This clonotype was recorded a few times. The chain has TRBV12-3 or TRBV12-4 and TRBJ1-5; D perhaps matches TRBD1 (5 bases). The V end lost 8 bases, the J end lost 6 bases, and 17 bases lay between the germline ends. This CDR3 is 14 amino acids long. The DNA for the CDR3 is TGTGCCAGCGGATCGCGGGGGGTGGTTCAGCCCCAGCATTTT. This codes for CASGSRGVVQPQHF.

At least ten counts were recorded for this clonotype. The chain carries TRBV20-1 and TRBJ2-1; 10 bases are a match to TRBD2. Germline V gene sequence: CDR1 DFQATT, CDR2 SNEGSKA (reference sequence). CDR3 length equals 14 residues. Trimming took 6 bases from V and 5 from J; bases not matched to a gene: 7. The CDR3 here is CSAISGGVDNEQFF. CDR3 nucleotide sequence: TGCAGTGCCATAAGCGGGGGGGTAGACAATGAGCAGTTCTTC.

Comments on this clonotype: This may arise from a read error, as a much more abundant clone is one base away. The rearrangement links TRBV12-3 or TRBV12-4 to TRBJ2-5; a weak D match, TRBD1 (5 bases). The ends were cut back, 10 bases at V and 3 bases at J, with 21 bases in the middle. The CDR3 has 15 residues. The CDR3 coding sequence is TGTGCCACTCTTGGGCCAGGGCTCAGCAAAGAGACCCAGTACTTC. It encodes CATLGPGLSKETQYF.

This clonotype came up a few times. The rearrangement links TRBV4-3 to TRBJ2-2, with TRBD1 identical over 9 bases. The V segment lost 4 bases and the J segment 5 bases; nucleotides outside the gene matches: 11. Per the germline V gene, CDR1 is LGHNA and CDR2 is YSLEER. The CDR3 is 17 residues long. The CDR3 spells CASSPTPGQGTTGELFF. The CDR3 DNA reads TGCGCCAGCAGCCCAACACCGGGACAGGGAACGACCGGGGAGCTGTTTTTT.

The chain combines TRBV12-3 or TRBV12-4 with TRBJ2-3; 8 positions agree with TRBD2. CDR3 length: 15 amino acids. Trimming at V came to 6 bases and at J to 3 bases, leaving 8 bases not matched to a gene. The CDR3 spells CASRPSGGGTDTQYF. The DNA of the CDR3 is TGTGCCAGCAGACCCTCGGGGGGGGGAACAGATACGCAGTATTTT.

In the case of this clonotype: Its ends do not fully match the called genes, so a read error is possible. This chain uses TRBV20-1 with TRBJ2-1; no clear D. Germline CDR1 DFQATT, CDR2 SNEGSKA (reference sequence). The CDR3 sequence is 13 residues long. Here the CDR3 reads CSARPSSYNDQFF. DNA for the CDR3: TGCAGTGCTAGGCCGAGCTCCTACAATGACCAGTTCTTC.

The table lists this clonotype with a few counts. The V and J genes are TRBV9 and TRBJ1-2; D unclear. The V gene's germline CDR1 is SGDLS and CDR2 YYNGEE. V was shortened by 0 bases and J by 8 bases, with 5 bases between the two germline ends. The CDR3 is 11 residues long. The CDR3 DNA follows: TGTGCCAGCAGCGTAGGCGAGGGCTACACCTTC. Protein product: CASSVGEGYTF.

This clonotype was counted ten times or more. The chain combines TRBV10-3 with TRBJ1-6, with D unclear. The germline gives CDR1 ENHRY, CDR2 SYGVKD. Trimming removed 4 bases from V and 8 bases from J, with 6 bases in between. The CDR3 contains 12 residues. CDR3 in DNA: TGTGCCATCAGTGTCGGGGATTCACCCCTCCACTTT. Translation gives CAISVGDSPLHF.

Ten or more counts support this clonotype. The rearrangement links TRBV20-1 to TRBJ2-7; 12 bases align to TRBD1. V gave up 6 bases and J gave up 5 bases; unmatched junction bases: 2. The CDR3 length is 12 residues. Germline V gene lookup returns CDR1 DFQATT and CDR2 SNEGSKA (reference sequence). CDR3 coding DNA: TGCAGTGCCTGGGACAGGGGGCACGAGCAGTACTTC. It yields the protein CSAWDRGHEQYF.

In its sample, this clonotype was seen a few times. The chain uses TRBV7-2 and TRBJ1-2, with 7 bases identical to TRBD1. Germline trimming cut 1 base from V and 8 bases from J; bases unmatched to any gene: 4. CDR1 is SGHTA and CDR2 is FQGNSA in the germline V gene. This CDR3 has 13 residues. The CDR3 DNA reads TGTGCCAGCAGCTTAGAGCAGGGGGACGGCTACACCTTC. It translates to CASSLEQGDGYTF.

This clonotype was seen a few times. The junction and the germline gene differ at one end; a read error may be behind it. This rearrangement joins TRBV7-9 to TRBJ2-1; no firm D call. CDR3 length: 12 amino acids. Looked up from germline, CDR1 is SEHNR and CDR2 is FQNEAQ (reference sequence). CDR3 sequence: CASSPSHNEQFF. CDR3 coding DNA: TGTGCCAGCAGCCCCTCCCACAATGAGCAGTTCTTC.

This clonotype was detected many times. The rearrangement joins TRBV29-1 to TRBJ1-1; D gene ambiguous. Trimming stripped 6 bases from V and 0 bases from J, with 14 bases between. The CDR3 has 14 amino acids. Germline V gives CDR1 SQVTM, CDR2 ANQGSEA. This CDR3 is CSVMKTTVNTEAFF. As DNA, the CDR3 is TGCAGCGTGATGAAGACTACAGTGAACACTGAAGCTTTCTTT. The complete variable domain, with remaining parts taken from reference TRBV29-1 and TRBJ1-1, reads SAVISQKPSRDICQRGTSLTIQCQVDSQVTMMFWYRQQPGQSLTLIATANQGSEATYESGFVIDKFPISRPNLTFSTLTVSNMSPEDSSIYLCSVMKTTVNTEAFFGQGTRLTVV.

This clonotype was picked up many times. The chain carries TRBV6-5 and TRBJ2-7; 7 bases map to TRBD2. The CDR3 runs 14 residues. The ends lost 4 bases at V and 0 bases at J; junction bases unmatched: 3. Germline CDR1 reads MNHEY; CDR2 reads SVGAGI. This chain's CDR3 is CASSLAGSSYEQYV. The DNA for the CDR3 is TGTGCCAGCAGTTTAGCGGGCAGCTCCTACGAGCAGTACGTC.